Below are 3 T cell receptor beta chains sequenced from a single sample in a study of cytotoxic CD8 clonotypes in ibrutinib-treated CLL. The method was immunoSEQ multiplex PCR; TCRdb's version includes in-frame clones alone and lacks a portion of them. The table records about 140,000 clones, 85% to 95% of them present only once. The material sequenced was PBMCs, taken after 12 months of ibrutinib treatment. These receptor sequences come from a human donor with chronic lymphocytic leukemia.

The sample holds a few counts of this clone. The chain employs TRBV5-1 and TRBJ1-2; TRBD1 might be the D (5 bases). Trimming removed 4 bases from V and 8 bases from J, with 18 bases in between. This CDR3 comprises 14 residues. Per the germline V gene, CDR1 is SGHRS and CDR2 is YFSETQ. CDR3 nucleotides: TGCGCCAGCAGCCTGGAGGGGACTCTGCGGGGCTACACCTTC. Its translation: CASSLEGTLRGYTF.

This chain joins TRBV14 and TRBJ1-2, with no clear D. Trimming took off 0 bases at V and 4 bases at J, with 15 bases between the two ends. The CDR3 sequence is 16 residues long. CDR1 and CDR2 (germline): SGHDN, FVKESK. The CDR3 region has the DNA TGTGCCAGCAGCCAAGATTCGAGACCTTTTTTCTATGGCTACACCTTC. It specifies CASSQDSRPFFYGYTF.

The chain recombines TRBV6-5 with TRBJ1-1; 8 positions agree with TRBD1. The trim removed 5 bases at V and 4 bases at J, leaving 6 bases unmatched. The V gene's germline CDR1 is MNHEY and CDR2 SVGAGI. CDR3 length: 14 residues. The CDR3 bases are TGTGCCAGCAGTAAGACAGGGGACCTCACTGAAGCTTTCTTT. Translated, it gives CASSKTGDLTEAFF.